This TCR beta chain was documented in a study of T cell responses to AZD1222 COVID-19 vaccine. The CDR3 is 13 amino acids. Trimming removed 5 bases from V and 6 bases from J, with 14 bases in between. Per germline, CDR1 LGHDT and CDR2 YNNKEL (reference sequence). Notes on the study in general: Spike regions recognized by vaccine-associated CD4 TCRs spanned the protein, led by 160-218 and 743-854. Nearly half of unique spike-specific TCRs reportedly avoided B.1.351 and B.1.1.7 mutated regions. The study identified only five to seven AZD1222 recipients as seropositive at baseline. Donors were chiefly white British, with a greater number of females, and clonal diversity was perhaps underestimated.

Remarks on this clone: Its antigen is unknown.

Generated by immunoSEQ multiplex PCR, the TCRdb table keeps only in-frame clones and is missing some. The data show 170,000 or so clones, 90% to 95% seen once. The gene calls are TRBV3-1 (or the pseudogene TRBV3-2) and TRBJ2-7; possibly TRBD1 for D (6 bases). This sequence originates from an adult who received the MenACWY meningococcal vaccine as a control. Sequenced here: peripheral blood, sampled 28 days after the second dose of the MenACWY control vaccine. CDR3 sequence: CASSGISGAEQYF. The CDR3 nucleotides are TGTGCCAGCAGCGGGATTTCAGGGGCCGAGCAGTACTTC.